The 13 T cell receptor beta chains below were found in one sample sequenced in a study of blood T cell repertoires in COVID-19. The table came from immunoSEQ multiplex PCR; TCRdb's copy has only in-frame clones and leaves some out. The sample includes under 150,000 clones, over 75% of them seen just once. Sequenced sample: PBMCs or T cells enriched from blood (not recorded which). The receptors were gathered from a middle-aged man in a cohort exposed to, infected with or recovered from COVID-19 (not recorded which).

The rearrangement joins TRBV20-1 to TRBJ1-2, with 7 positions matching TRBD1. The V and J ends lost 3 bases and 3 bases, in that order; junction bases with no gene match: 4. Germline V gene data show CDR1 as DFQATT and CDR2 as SNEGSKA (reference sequence). The CDR3 is made up of 13 amino acids. The CDR3 sequence is CSASKGGDYGYTF. For the CDR3, the DNA is TGCAGTGCTAGTAAAGGGGGCGACTATGGCTACACCTTC.

V is TRBV2 and J is TRBJ1-6, with D maybe TRBD1 (5 bases). This CDR3 spans 16 amino acids. V was cut by 6 bases and J by 5 bases, with 17 bases left in between. Germline V CDR1 and CDR2: SNHLY, FYNNEI. The CDR3 here is CASRSHGGVDNSPLHF. The CDR3 DNA follows: TGTGCCAGCAGAAGTCATGGAGGGGTGGATAATTCACCCCTCCACTTT.

The chain has TRBV12-3 or TRBV12-4 and TRBJ1-2; D ambiguous. The CDR3 covers 13 residues. Deletions cut 5 bases from V and 7 bases from J, with 14 bases between. The CDR3 region has the DNA TGTGCCAGCAGTCGTGACTCTGCGGGTGGCTACACCTTC. It specifies CASSRDSAGGYTF.

This clone was detected a few times. J is TRBJ1-2 and V is TRBV6-5; 8 bases match TRBD1. Looked up from germline, CDR1 is MNHEY and CDR2 is SVGAGI. Trimming removed 4 bases from V and 3 bases from J; junction bases left unmatched: 4. This CDR3 is 14 amino acids long. The CDR3 DNA is TGTGCCAGCAGTTCAGGGGGCGCGGACTATGGCTACACCTTC. Amino acid sequence: CASSSGGADYGYTF.

In this sample, this clone turned up a few times. The chain couples TRBV7-2 to TRBJ1-5; D remains ambiguous. The CDR3 runs 15 residues. Deletions cut 1 base from V and 4 bases from J, with 11 bases between. Germline V gene data show CDR1 as SGHTA and CDR2 as FQGNSA. This chain's CDR3 is CASSLDWAANQPQHF. The CDR3 nucleotides read TGTGCCAGCAGCTTAGACTGGGCAGCTAATCAGCCCCAGCATTTT.

The chain uses TRBV28 and TRBJ1-2; 10 nucleotides agree with TRBD1. The CDR3 has 15 amino acids. V trimming: 6 bases; J trimming: 7 bases; junction bases outside the gene matches: 11. Germline V lookup: CDR1 MDHEN, CDR2 SYDVKM. The CDR3 nucleotides are TGTGCCAGCAGGGGTGGAGGGACAGGGGCGCTTGGCTACACCTTC. Its protein is CASRGGGTGALGYTF.

This clone was recorded a few times. The chain employs TRBV30 and TRBJ1-5, with a weak D call TRBD1 (5 bases). V gave up 2 bases and J gave up 0 bases, with 8 bases separating them. Germline V gene sequence: CDR1 GTSNPN, CDR2 SVGIG (reference sequence). This CDR3 comprises 14 residues. The CDR3 is CAWSIDSSNQPQHF. CDR3 nucleotides: TGTGCCTGGAGTATCGACAGTAGCAATCAGCCCCAGCATTTT.

This chain links TRBV6-5 with TRBJ1-2, with a tentative D call TRBD1 (6 bases). With 4 bases removed from V and 7 bases from J, the gap between germline ends came to 10 bases. This CDR3 contains 12 residues. Germline CDR1 is MNHEY and CDR2 is SVGAGI. CDR3 DNA: TGTGCCAGCAGTTCGACAGGAGCTGGCTACACCTTC. This encodes CASSSTGAGYTF.

J is TRBJ1-1 and V is TRBV2, with 12 bases matching TRBD1. CDR3 length: 13 residues. Germline CDR1 and CDR2: SNHLY and FYNNEI. Trimming cost V 8 bases and J 6 bases; bases outside gene matches: 4. The CDR3 loop is CASGTGGLAEAFF. The CDR3 DNA sequence: TGTGCCAGCGGGACAGGGGGCTTGGCTGAAGCTTTCTTT. The full variable domain, completed using reference TRBV2 and TRBJ1-1, is EPEVTQTPSHQVTQMGQEVILRCVPISNHLYFYWYRQILGQKVEFLVSFYNNEISEKSEIFDDQFSVERPDGSNFTLKIRSTKLEDSAMYFCASGTGGLAEAFFGQGTRLTVV.

This rearrangement joins TRBV6-1 to TRBJ2-2, with 11 bases lining up with TRBD2. V lost 4 bases and J lost 6; bases outside the gene matches: 7. Germline V gene lookup returns CDR1 MNHNS and CDR2 SASEGT. The CDR3 contains 16 residues. CDR3 sequence: CASSVAGGVFPGELFF. In DNA form, the CDR3 reads TGTGCCAGCAGTGTAGCGGGGGGGGTTTTCCCCGGGGAGCTGTTTTTT.

This clone has just a few counts. The chain recombines TRBV3-1 (or the pseudogene TRBV3-2) with TRBJ1-2; D possibly corresponds to TRBD1 (5 bases). The germline V gene has CDR1 LGHDT and CDR2 YNNKEL (reference sequence). The CDR3 runs to 14 residues. V was pared by 3 bases and J by 8 bases, with 16 bases between. CDR3 sequence: CASSQRRGEGGYTF. CDR3 coding DNA: TGTGCCAGCAGCCAGCGTAGGGGCGAAGGGGGCTACACCTTC.

J is TRBJ1-2 and V is TRBV9; D remains ambiguous. The V end lost 4 bases, the J end lost 3 bases, and 19 bases lay between the germline ends. CDR3 length: 16 amino acids. Germline V gene lookup returns CDR1 SGDLS and CDR2 YYNGEE. The DNA of the CDR3 is TGTGCCAGCAGCCCAGAGGCCGGACTCACCGACTATGGCTACACCTTC. It yields the protein CASSPEAGLTDYGYTF.

The chain recombines TRBV6-1 with TRBJ2-1; 11 positions agree with TRBD2. The CDR3 totals 17 residues. Per the germline V gene, CDR1 is MNHNS and CDR2 is SASEGT. With 3 bases clipped from V and 9 bases from J, the junction kept 13 bases outside the gene matches. This chain's CDR3 is CASSDRQGGLAGGEQFF. In DNA, the CDR3 is TGTGCCAGCAGTGACCGGCAGGGGGGGCTAGCGGGAGGTGAGCAGTTCTTC.